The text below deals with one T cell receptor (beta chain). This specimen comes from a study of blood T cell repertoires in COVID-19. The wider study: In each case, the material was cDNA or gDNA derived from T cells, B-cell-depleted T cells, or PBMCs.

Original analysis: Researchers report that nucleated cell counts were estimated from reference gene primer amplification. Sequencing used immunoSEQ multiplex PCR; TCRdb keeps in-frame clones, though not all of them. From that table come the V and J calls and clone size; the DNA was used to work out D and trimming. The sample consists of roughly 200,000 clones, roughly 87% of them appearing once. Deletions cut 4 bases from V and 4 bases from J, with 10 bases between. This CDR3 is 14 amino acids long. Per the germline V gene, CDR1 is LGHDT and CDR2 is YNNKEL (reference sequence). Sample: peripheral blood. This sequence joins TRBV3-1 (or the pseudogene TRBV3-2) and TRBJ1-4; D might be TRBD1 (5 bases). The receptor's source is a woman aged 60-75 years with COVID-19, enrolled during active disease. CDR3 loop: CASSLWGDNEKLFF. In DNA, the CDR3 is TGTGCCAGCAGCCTATGGGGGGATAATGAAAAACTGTTTTTT.